The 29 T cell receptor beta chains below all came from one sample that was sequenced in a study of blood T cells in healthy people across ages. For the second PCR, which ran for roughly 6 to 12 cycles, a sample-barcoded 5' primer and a J-beta primer mix were used. TCRdb used MiXCR to reprocess the 5' RACE reads, holding one entry per CDR3 protein. This table has about 970,000 distinct CDR3 sequences, just over 50% appearing once. Sequencing was carried out using blood. The receptor source for this set is an older woman in good health.

The CDR3 sequence: CASSLGLPPYNEQFF. The CDR3 DNA is TGTGCCAGCAGTTTAGGTCTTCCCCCCTACAATGAGCAGTTCTTC. The chain employs TRBV28 and TRBJ2-1; no firm D call. CDR3 length equals 15 residues. V was clipped by 2 bases and J by 2 bases, with 10 bases between them. Germline CDR1 MDHEN, CDR2 SYDVKM.

This clonotype was counted ten times or more. This rearrangement joins TRBV29-1 to TRBJ2-7; TRBD2 might be the D (6 bases). Between the trimmed V and J ends, which lost 8 bases and 2 bases, there was a span of 16 bases. Looked up from germline, CDR1 is SQVTM and CDR2 is ANQGSEA. The CDR3 extends over 13 amino acids. The CDR3 sequence: CSSRDGGAYEQYF. The CDR3 nucleotides are TGCAGCTCGCGGGACGGGGGAGCCTACGAGCAGTACTTC.

V gene TRBV20-1 combines with J gene TRBJ2-7; no firm D call. The germline V gene has CDR1 DFQATT and CDR2 SNEGSKA (reference sequence). The ends were cut back, 3 bases at V and 1 base at J, with 7 bases in the middle. This CDR3 has 12 residues. CDR3 amino acids: CSARPVSYEQYF. The CDR3 coding sequence is TGCAGTGCTAGGCCAGTGTCCTACGAGCAGTACTTC.

Remarks on this clonotype: The junction departs from the called germline gene at one end, perhaps through a read error. This chain joins TRBV7-9 and TRBJ1-6; 8 bases are shared with TRBD1. CDR1 and CDR2 (germline): SEHNR, FQNEAQ (reference sequence). This CDR3 spans 15 amino acids. The CDR3 DNA follows: TGTACCAGCAGCATAGAAACAGGGGGTAATTCACCCCTCCACTTT. As protein: CTSSIETGGNSPLHF.

This clonotype was seen once. The gene calls are TRBV4-2 and TRBJ2-6, with D tentatively TRBD2 (6 bases). This CDR3 spans 16 amino acids. Germline lookup yields CDR1 LGHNA and CDR2 YNFKEQ. Trimming took off 2 bases at V and 3 bases at J, with 11 bases between the two ends. CDR3 protein: CASSQRGNSGANVLTF. The DNA of the CDR3 is TGTGCCAGCAGCCAACGGGGGAATAGTGGGGCCAACGTCCTGACTTTC.

CDR3 loop: CASSDPAGADEQFF. In nucleotides, the CDR3 is TGTGCCAGCAGTGATCCGGCGGGAGCCGATGAGCAGTTCTTC. V and J are TRBV2 and TRBJ2-1, with 7 bases matching TRBD2. From germline, CDR1 is SNHLY and CDR2 FYNNEI. V lost 3 bases, J lost 8 bases, and 7 bases stayed unmatched. The CDR3 length is 14 residues.

Worth noting for this clonotype: An end of the junction differs from the germline gene, which may be a read error. The gene calls are TRBV7-2 and TRBJ2-1; D might be TRBD2 (5 bases). Germline CDR1 is SGHTA and CDR2 is FQGNSA. The length of the CDR3 is 13 residues. The CDR3 region is CVSKEAGRGEQFF. DNA of the CDR3: TGTGTCAGCAAAGAGGCGGGTCGGGGTGAGCAGTTCTTC.

This clonotype has a count of ten or more. The chain has TRBV7-2 and TRBJ2-7; TRBD2 matches at 7 bases. Germline values: CDR1 SGHTA, CDR2 FQGNSA. V shed 2 bases, J shed 3 bases, and the junction held 7 bases outside the gene matches. The CDR3 totals 15 residues. CDR3 protein: CASSLFVGGNYEQYF. CDR3 in DNA: TGTGCCAGCAGCTTATTCGTGGGAGGGAACTACGAGCAGTACTTC.

This clonotype has a handful of counts. The J gene is TRBJ2-7, the V gene TRBV15, with D uncertain. From germline, CDR1 is LNHNV and CDR2 YYDKDF (reference sequence). V was pared by 0 bases and J by 2 bases, with 5 bases between. This CDR3 spans 13 amino acids. CDR3 in DNA: TGTGCCACCAGCAGAGATTTCGCCTACGAGCAGTACTTC. Translating it yields CATSRDFAYEQYF.

J is TRBJ2-3 and V is TRBV2; 8 bases map to TRBD1. V lost 8 bases to trimming and J lost 4 bases; unmatched junction nucleotides: 5. The CDR3 is made up of 13 amino acids. The germline gives CDR1 SNHLY, CDR2 FYNNEI. The DNA of the CDR3 is TGTGCCAGCGGGACAGGTTACCCAGATACGCAGTATTTT. The encoded protein is CASGTGYPDTQYF.

The V and J genes are TRBV5-1 and TRBJ2-7, with 12 positions matching TRBD1. The CDR3 contains 15 residues. Germline values: CDR1 SGHRS, CDR2 YFSETQ. V shed 1 base, J shed 5 bases, and the junction held 4 bases outside the gene matches. The CDR3 bases are TGCGCCAGCAGCTTGACGGGACAGGGGGCCAACGAGCAGTACTTC. Translation gives CASSLTGQGANEQYF.

This clonotype was counted at least ten times. The chain joins TRBV27 to TRBJ2-7, with D possibly TRBD2 on 7 matching bases. The ends were cut back, 3 bases at V and 2 bases at J, with 11 bases in the middle. CDR3 length: 14 residues. Germline V CDR1 and CDR2: MNHEY, SMNVEV (reference sequence). CDR3 bases: TGTGCCAGCAGTTTGAGGGGGGGAACCTACGAGCAGTACTTC. Encoded protein: CASSLRGGTYEQYF.

The chain couples TRBV20-1 to TRBJ2-3; D uncertain. Germline CDR1 DFQATT, CDR2 SNEGSKA (reference sequence). There are 13 residues in the CDR3. Trimming cost V 3 bases and J 2 bases, with 9 bases left between them. The DNA for the CDR3 is TGCAGTGCTAGTGGGGTCAACACAGATACGCAGTATTTT. Translated, it gives CSASGVNTDTQYF.

The chain has TRBV20-1 and TRBJ2-1; 8 nucleotides align to TRBD2. CDR3 length: 13 amino acids. Germline V gene lookup returns CDR1 DFQATT and CDR2 SNEGSKA (reference sequence). V shed 6 bases and J 6 bases; nucleotides not matched to a gene: 7. The chain's CDR3 is CSARLAITNEQFF. The CDR3 region has the DNA TGCAGTGCCCGACTAGCGATCACCAATGAGCAGTTCTTC.

The chain joins TRBV28 to TRBJ2-5; a weak D match, TRBD1 (8 bases). The assigned J gene may be wrong: the sequence end matches TRBJ2-7 better. Germline V lookup: CDR1 MDHEN, CDR2 SYDVKM. The CDR3 runs 15 residues. CDR3 amino acids: CASSQPDREGYEQYF. The CDR3 DNA reads TGTGCCAGCAGTCAACCGGACAGGGAGGGATACGAGCAGTACTTC.

This clonotype was counted between two and nine times. The chain combines TRBV20-1 with TRBJ2-1; D remains unclear. The CDR3 loop spans 12 amino acids. Looked up from germline, CDR1 is DFQATT and CDR2 is SNEGSKA (reference sequence). The V end was cut by 1 base, the J end by 5 bases, with 6 bases between. The CDR3 region is CSARADNNEQFF. The CDR3 nucleotides read TGCAGTGCTAGAGCAGATAACAATGAGCAGTTCTTC.

This rearrangement joins TRBV29-1 to TRBJ2-3; 7 nucleotides agree with TRBD2. CDR1 is SQVTM and CDR2 is ANQGSEA in the germline V gene. CDR3 length: 13 residues. Trimming removed 7 bases from V and 4 bases from J; junction bases left unmatched: 8. The CDR3 nucleotides read TGCAGCGCCTTCGGGGAGGGCTCAGATACGCAGTATTTT. This translates into CSAFGEGSDTQYF.

This clonotype was found once. The gene calls are TRBV20-1 and TRBJ2-3, with unresolved D. The CDR3 consists of 14 residues. V was cut by 6 bases and J by 3 bases, with 16 bases left in between. Germline assignment: CDR1 DFQATT and CDR2 SNEGSKA (reference sequence). CDR3 nucleotide sequence: TGCAGTGCCCCTCGGGCAGGTGAGACAGATACGCAGTATTTT. This encodes CSAPRAGETDTQYF.

A note on this clonotype: A much larger clone differs by one base, so this may be a read error. The gene calls are TRBV7-9 and TRBJ2-3; unclear D gene. This CDR3 has 13 residues. Deletions cut 1 base from V and 1 base from J, with 3 bases between. The germline CDR1 and CDR2 sequences are SEHNR and FQNEAQ (reference sequence). As DNA, the CDR3 is TGTGCCAGCAGCTTAGAGTGCACAGATACGCAGTATTTT. It specifies CASSLECTDTQYF.

This clonotype was observed a few times. The chain combines TRBV29-1 with TRBJ1-2, with TRBD1 as a possible D gene (5 bases). Germline values: CDR1 SQVTM, CDR2 ANQGSEA. V was trimmed by 2 bases and J by 4 bases, leaving 11 bases between them. The CDR3 is 13 amino acids. CDR3 coding DNA: TGCAGCGTTGAAAGGGACTCATTCTATGGCTACACCTTC. Protein: CSVERDSFYGYTF. Complete variable domain (other parts from reference TRBV29-1 and TRBJ1-2): SAVISQKPSRDICQRGTSLTIQCQVDSQVTMMFWYRQQPGQSLTLIATANQGSEATYESGFVIDKFPISRPNLTFSTLTVSNMSPEDSSIYLCSVERDSFYGYTFGSGTRLTVV.

V is TRBV20-1 and J is TRBJ2-7; 10 bases align to TRBD2. The CDR3 runs 16 residues. Germline lookup yields CDR1 DFQATT and CDR2 SNEGSKA (reference sequence). V lost 6 bases to trimming and J lost 1 base; unmatched junction nucleotides: 12. DNA for the CDR3: TGCAGTGCGCATGGACTAGCGGAGGTTGAGTCCTACGAGCAGTACTTC. Protein sequence: CSAHGLAEVESYEQYF.

This clonotype has more than one count but fewer than ten. The chain carries TRBV4-1 and TRBJ2-7, with a tentative D call TRBD1 (5 bases). The CDR3 spans 14 residues. The V and J ends lost 4 bases and 2 bases respectively, with 12 bases between them. In germline, CDR1 is MGHRA, CDR2 YSYEKL. The CDR3 region is CASSPVQGAYEQYF. The CDR3 nucleotides are TGCGCCAGCAGCCCTGTCCAGGGCGCCTACGAGCAGTACTTC.

This clonotype was detected once. V gene TRBV7-9 combines with J gene TRBJ2-7; tentative D call: TRBD1 (5 bases). Germline V gene sequence: CDR1 SEHNR, CDR2 FQNEAQ (reference sequence). The CDR3 is 17 residues long. V shed 0 bases and J shed 2 bases, with 17 bases lying between them. CDR3 nucleotide sequence: TGTGCCAGCAGCTTAGCAATCGTTAGGCAGGACACCTACGAGCAGTACTTC. Translated: CASSLAIVRQDTYEQYF.

J is TRBJ2-3 and V is TRBV3-1, with D possibly being TRBD1 (6 bases). The CDR3 has 17 amino acids. Germline loops: CDR1 LGHDT, CDR2 YNNKEL (reference sequence). Trimming removed 3 bases from V and 1 base from J, with 17 bases in between. This CDR3 is CASSHLGGRGGTDTQYF. CDR3 coding DNA: TGTGCCAGCAGCCACCTCGGCGGCAGGGGCGGCACAGATACGCAGTATTTT.

This clonotype has just a few counts. This chain uses TRBV6-6 with TRBJ2-7; D remains ambiguous. V lost 7 bases to trimming and J lost 0 bases, with 13 bases between them. In germline, CDR1 is MNHNY, CDR2 SVGAGI (reference sequence). The CDR3 length is 14 residues. The CDR3 sequence: CASTGRAPSYEQYF. The CDR3 DNA reads as TGTGCCAGCACCGGCCGGGCGCCCTCCTACGAGCAGTACTTC.

The chain couples TRBV20-1 to TRBJ1-6; D ambiguous. The V gene lost 0 bases and the J gene lost 7 bases, with 13 bases spanning the gap. The CDR3 extends over 15 amino acids. The germline V gene has CDR1 DFQATT and CDR2 SNEGSKA (reference sequence). The CDR3 DNA reads TGCAGTGCTAGAGATTTCTCCCGTCCAAATTCACCCCTCCACTTT. As protein: CSARDFSRPNSPLHF.

The rearrangement links TRBV11-2 to TRBJ2-5; either TRBD1 or TRBD2 may fit D (5 bases each). Germline CDR1 is SGHAT and CDR2 is FQNNGV. V shed 5 bases and J shed 4 bases, with 14 bases lying between them. The CDR3 sequence is 14 residues long. As DNA, the CDR3 is TGTGCCAGCAGCCCGGGGACCCGGCTAGAGACCCAGTACTTC. Translation: CASSPGTRLETQYF.

This clonotype was picked up one time. V is TRBV18 and J is TRBJ2-7; 10 bases agree with TRBD2. Unmatched junction bases numbered 14, after V lost 3 bases and J lost 12 bases. The length of the CDR3 is 15 residues. Germline V gives CDR1 KGHSH, CDR2 LQKENI. The CDR3, as DNA: TGTGCCAGCTCACCGGCATCTTTACTAGCGGGAACTTCGTACTTC. This translates into CASSPASLLAGTSYF.

The V and J genes are TRBV7-2 and TRBJ2-5; D is ambiguous. Trimming cost V 3 bases and J 4 bases, with 6 bases left between them. This CDR3 has 12 residues. The germline gives CDR1 SGHTA, CDR2 FQGNSA. CDR3 sequence reads: CASSFKAETQYF. CDR3 bases: TGTGCCAGCAGCTTTAAAGCAGAGACCCAGTACTTC.